The next 27 T cell receptor beta chains were all read from a single sample in a study of cytomegalovirus exposure and HLA in healthy donors. Use of 60 Vbeta and 13 Jbeta primers characterized the PCR. Only in-frame clones appear in the TCRdb table, and some are missing; sequencing was by immunoSEQ multiplex PCR. This sample has some 180,000 clones, with 75% found just once. Sequencing was done on a sample of PBMCs. The origin of the receptors is a male donor in good health and CMV-seronegative.

V gene TRBV10-3 combines with J gene TRBJ2-7; 7 positions agree with TRBD2. CDR3 length equals 13 residues. V gave up 7 bases and J gave up 7 bases; unmatched junction bases: 10. CDR1 and CDR2 (germline): ENHRY, SYGVKD. DNA of the CDR3: TGTGCCATCACGGGACTAAGGTTAGGAGAGCAGTACTTC. It is translated as CAITGLRLGEQYF.

This chain joins TRBV18 and TRBJ1-6, with D hard to call. This CDR3 contains 13 residues. Per germline, CDR1 KGHSH and CDR2 LQKENI. V was pared by 5 bases and J by 4 bases, with 6 bases between. In nucleotides, the CDR3 is TGTGCCAGCTCAGAGGGTTATAATTCACCCCTCCACTTT. It specifies CASSEGYNSPLHF.

The V and J genes are TRBV27 and TRBJ2-1; 7 nucleotides agree with TRBD2. This CDR3 is 16 amino acids long. The ends lost 3 bases at V and 2 bases at J; junction bases unmatched: 7. CDR1 is MNHEY, CDR2 SMNVEV, per germline (reference sequence). The chain's CDR3 is CASSFVPSGPYNEQFF. The DNA of the CDR3 is TGTGCCAGCAGTTTCGTCCCTAGCGGACCCTACAATGAGCAGTTCTTC.

This clone was seen more than once but under ten times. The chain carries TRBV10-1 and TRBJ1-1; unclear D gene. With 4 bases removed from V and 1 base from J, the gap between germline ends came to 10 bases. CDR1 WNHNN and CDR2 SYGVQD come from the germline V gene (reference sequence). This CDR3 has 14 amino acids. Here the CDR3 reads CASSATAENTEAFF. Here the CDR3 DNA reads TGCGCCAGCAGTGCTACGGCGGAGAACACTGAAGCTTTCTTT.

Here the CDR3 DNA reads TGTGCCAGCATCCTCAACGGAGGGAACCCCTACGAGCAGTACTTC. This sequence encodes CASILNGGNPYEQYF. The rearrangement links TRBV6-1 to TRBJ2-5; D might be TRBD2 (6 bases). The J call is uncertain, as TRBJ2-7 better fits the DNA end. The CDR3 is 15 amino acids. Germline V CDR1 and CDR2: MNHNS, SASEGT.

This sequence joins TRBV6-5 and TRBJ1-1; unclear D gene. The V gene's germline CDR1 is MNHEY and CDR2 SVGAGI. The V end lost 0 bases, the J end lost 6 bases, and 8 bases lay between the germline ends. CDR3 length: 13 residues. For the CDR3, the DNA is TGTGCCAGCAGTTACTCGTTAACACCTGAAGCTTTCTTT. Translating it yields CASSYSLTPEAFF.

The count of this clone is one. This rearrangement joins TRBV7-8 to TRBJ1-2, with unresolved D. The CDR3 runs to 17 residues. Germline V CDR1 and CDR2: SGHVS, FQNEAQ. V was pared by 1 base and J by 3 bases, with 18 bases between. As DNA, the CDR3 is TGTGCCAGCAGCTTAGTCGGCCCTCTTGCCCGGGACTATGGCTACACCTTC. Protein sequence: CASSLVGPLARDYGYTF.

The chain couples TRBV19 to TRBJ1-5; 8 bases are shared with TRBD1. There are 16 residues in the CDR3. CDR1 and CDR2 from the germline V gene are LNHDA and SQIVND (reference sequence). Trimming removed 6 bases from V and 2 bases from J; junction bases left unmatched: 9. CDR3 DNA: TGTGCCAGTAGCTCGACAGGGGCGGCGGGCAATCAGCCCCAGCATTTT. Amino acid sequence: CASSSTGAAGNQPQHF.

J is TRBJ2-4 and V is TRBV6-1, with 7 bases fitting TRBD1. This CDR3 has 15 amino acids. Germline CDR1 is MNHNS and CDR2 is SASEGT. The J segment lost 8 bases and the V segment lost 6 bases, leaving 13 bases of the junction unmatched. In DNA form, the CDR3 reads TGTGCCAGCAGCGAGATAGCCCTTCAGGGGGACATTCAGTACTTC. This gives the protein CASSEIALQGDIQYF.

This rearrangement joins TRBV19 to TRBJ1-2; tentative D call: TRBD1 (6 bases). This CDR3 is built from 15 residues. V lost 6 bases to trimming and J lost 0 bases, with 14 bases between them. Germline CDR1 and CDR2: LNHDA and SQIVND (reference sequence). CDR3 nucleotide sequence: TGTGCCAGTAGCCAGGGGCCGCTATCTAACTATGGCTACACCTTC. Its translation is CASSQGPLSNYGYTF.

The rearrangement joins TRBV19 to TRBJ1-5; TRBD1 aligns across 10 bases. After removal of 5 bases from V and 6 bases from J, the junction contained 7 bases not matched to a gene. The CDR3 extends over 15 amino acids. Germline loops: CDR1 LNHDA, CDR2 SQIVND (reference sequence). CDR3 coding DNA: TGTGCCAGTAGTCGGACAGGGGGAGATAGTCAGCCCCAGCATTTT. This translates into CASSRTGGDSQPQHF.

The chain couples TRBV15 to TRBJ2-1; no definite D call. The CDR3 spans 15 residues. V gave up 1 base and J gave up 0 bases, with 7 bases separating them. CDR1 and CDR2 from the germline V gene are LNHNV and YYDKDF (reference sequence). The CDR3 reads CATSRGPSSYNEQFF. The CDR3 nucleotides read TGTGCCACCAGCAGAGGCCCGAGCTCCTACAATGAGCAGTTCTTC.

The chain has TRBV19 and TRBJ1-5, with no clear D. CDR1 is LNHDA and CDR2 is SQIVND in the germline V gene (reference sequence). The CDR3 consists of 17 residues. V shed 1 base and J shed 1 base, with 14 bases lying between them. DNA for the CDR3: TGTGCCAGTAGTATAGGGCTCGGCCCGGGAAGCAATCAGCCCCAGCATTTT. Amino acid sequence: CASSIGLGPGSNQPQHF.

To note about this clone: Other DNA sequences in the sample encode the same CDR3. The rearrangement joins TRBV6-5 to TRBJ2-7; possible D gene TRBD1, 6 bases. This CDR3 contains 15 residues. Trimming cost V 0 bases and J 10 bases, with 19 bases left between them. CDR1 and CDR2 (germline): MNHEY, SVGAGI. CDR3 loop: CASSYSTGIRGEQYF. The CDR3 DNA reads TGTGCCAGCAGTTACTCTACAGGTATCAGGGGCGAACAGTACTTC.

The chain combines TRBV9 with TRBJ1-5, with 7 positions matching TRBD1. The J segment lost 5 bases and the V segment lost 0 bases, leaving 17 bases of the junction unmatched. The CDR3 is made up of 19 amino acids. Looked up from germline, CDR1 is SGDLS and CDR2 is YYNGEE. CDR3 DNA: TGTGCCAGCAGCGTAGGGATAGGGGGCGCGTCAGGTGAGGATCAGCCCCAGCATTTT. It translates to CASSVGIGGASGEDQPQHF.

This sequence joins TRBV19 and TRBJ1-5; D unclear. V dropped 1 base and J dropped 2 bases, with 12 bases sitting between them. This CDR3 region has 16 residues. Germline V gene data show CDR1 as LNHDA and CDR2 as SQIVND (reference sequence). Here the CDR3 reads CASSIGYRFGNQPQHF. CDR3 coding DNA: TGTGCCAGTAGTATAGGGTACAGATTCGGCAATCAGCCCCAGCATTTT.

This clone was picked up a small number of times. This chain uses TRBV5-1 with TRBJ2-7; D gene uncertain. CDR1 and CDR2 (germline): SGHRS, YFSETQ. V gave up 0 bases and J gave up 5 bases, with 9 bases separating them. This CDR3 is built from 13 residues. The CDR3: CASSLEPVDEQYF. In nucleotides, the CDR3 is TGCGCCAGCAGCTTGGAACCGGTCGACGAGCAGTACTTC.

The genes are TRBV5-1 and TRBJ2-1; TRBD2 matches 9 bases. The CDR3 totals 15 residues. The ends lost 5 bases at V and 2 bases at J; junction bases unmatched: 5. The germline gives CDR1 SGHRS, CDR2 YFSETQ. In nucleotides, the CDR3 is TGCGCCAGCAGGGCCAGCGGGGGGACCTACAATGAGCAGTTCTTC. Protein product: CASRASGGTYNEQFF.

About this clone itself: The identical CDR3 is also encoded by other nucleotide sequences in the sample. V usage is TRBV2 and J usage is TRBJ2-4; D unclear. CDR3 length: 13 residues. Trimming cost V 6 bases and J 1 base, with 7 bases left between them. Germline V CDR1 and CDR2: SNHLY, FYNNEI. The CDR3 loop reads CASSPEAKNIQYF. As DNA, the CDR3 is TGTGCCAGCAGCCCGGAGGCCAAAAACATTCAGTACTTC.

V and J are TRBV12-5 and TRBJ2-1; 8 bases are shared with TRBD2. Germline V CDR1 and CDR2: LGHNT, FRNRAP. With V trimmed by 4 bases and J by 6 bases, 17 bases remained unmatched. This CDR3 is 18 amino acids long. CDR3 protein: CASGSPSRGTRGCNEQFF. In nucleotides, the CDR3 is TGTGCTAGTGGTTCGCCCTCACGTGGGACTAGGGGATGCAATGAGCAGTTCTTC.

This sequence joins TRBV19 and TRBJ1-2; 11 nucleotides agree with TRBD1. Losses at the gene ends were 4 bases for V and 3 bases for J; bases not matched to a gene: 4. This CDR3 spans 15 amino acids. Per germline, CDR1 LNHDA and CDR2 SQIVND (reference sequence). CDR3 nucleotide sequence: TGTGCCAGTAGTAGCCCGGACAGGGGGCACTATGGCTACACCTTC. Its protein is CASSSPDRGHYGYTF.

The J gene is TRBJ1-3, the V gene TRBV21-1. TRBV21-1 corresponds to a pseudogene. The CDR3 covers 16 residues. CDR3 loop: CASIWAGPGGGNTIYF. The CDR3 bases are TGTGCCAGCATCTGGGCCGGACCGGGGGGTGGAAACACCATATATTTT.

The rearrangement uses TRBV7-9 and TRBJ1-2; 7 bases align to TRBD1. Germline values: CDR1 SEHNR, CDR2 FQNEAQ (reference sequence). The CDR3 length is 13 residues. V lost 1 base and J lost 6; bases outside the gene matches: 2. CDR3 loop: CASSLDRGNGYTF. CDR3 DNA: TGTGCCAGCAGCTTAGACAGGGGCAATGGCTACACCTTC.

V usage is TRBV5-6 and J usage is TRBJ1-4; D unresolved. V lost 4 bases and J 5 bases, leaving 3 bases between the germline ends. CDR3 size: 11 residues. Germline V lookup: CDR1 SGHDT, CDR2 YYEEEE. The CDR3 coding sequence is TGTGCCAGCAGCCTGAATGAAAAACTGTTTTTT. It is translated as CASSLNEKLFF.

This clone came up a few times. The chain employs TRBV6-5 and TRBJ1-1; TRBD1 aligns across 8 bases. CDR1 is MNHEY, CDR2 SVGAGI, per germline. The CDR3 runs to 13 residues. J was trimmed by 3 bases and V by 6 bases; bases with no gene match: 3. The chain's CDR3 is CASRTGADTEAFF. Here the CDR3 DNA reads TGTGCCAGCAGGACAGGGGCGGACACTGAAGCTTTCTTT.

J is TRBJ1-2 and V is TRBV28, with D possibly matching TRBD1 (6 bases). Trimming cost V 3 bases and J 8 bases, with 13 bases left between them. Germline-derived CDR1 and CDR2 are MDHEN and SYDVKM. This CDR3 is 13 amino acids long. The CDR3 DNA reads as TGTGCCAGCAGTTTGCCGGACAGAGGCGGCTACACCTTC. Translating gives CASSLPDRGGYTF.

V usage is TRBV6-1 and J usage is TRBJ2-3; D ambiguous. V was clipped by 1 base and J by 5 bases, with 4 bases between them. The germline V gene encodes CDR1 MNHNS and CDR2 SASEGT. This CDR3 comprises 12 residues. DNA for the CDR3: TGTGCCAGCAGTGAAGGTAAAGATACGCAGTATTTT. As protein: CASSEGKDTQYF.